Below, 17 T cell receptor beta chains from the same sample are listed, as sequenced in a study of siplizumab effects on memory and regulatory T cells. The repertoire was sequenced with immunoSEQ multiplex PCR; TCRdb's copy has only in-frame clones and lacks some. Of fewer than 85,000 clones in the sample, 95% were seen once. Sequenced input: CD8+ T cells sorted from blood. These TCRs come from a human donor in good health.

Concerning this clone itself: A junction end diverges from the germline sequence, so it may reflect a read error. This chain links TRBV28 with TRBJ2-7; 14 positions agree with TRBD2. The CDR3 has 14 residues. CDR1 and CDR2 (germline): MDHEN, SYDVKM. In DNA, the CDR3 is TGTGCCAGCAGTGCCGGGACTAGCGGGAGCGAAACGGGATTC. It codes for CASSAGTSGSETGF.

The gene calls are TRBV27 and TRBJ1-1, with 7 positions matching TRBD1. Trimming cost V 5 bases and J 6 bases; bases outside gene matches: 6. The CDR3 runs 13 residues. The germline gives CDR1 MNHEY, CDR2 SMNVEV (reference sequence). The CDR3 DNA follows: TGTGCCAGCAGTATTACAGGGGCCCCTGAAGCTTTCTTT. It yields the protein CASSITGAPEAFF.

The CDR3 DNA sequence: TGTGCCAGCAGCTTGGACTTCGCCTACGAGCAGTACTTC. This translates into CASSLDFAYEQYF. This chain joins TRBV7-9 and TRBJ2-7, with D possibly being TRBD2 (5 bases). Trimming cost V 3 bases and J 2 bases, with 8 bases left between them. The CDR3 runs to 13 residues. Germline V gene sequence: CDR1 SEHNR, CDR2 FQNEAQ (reference sequence).

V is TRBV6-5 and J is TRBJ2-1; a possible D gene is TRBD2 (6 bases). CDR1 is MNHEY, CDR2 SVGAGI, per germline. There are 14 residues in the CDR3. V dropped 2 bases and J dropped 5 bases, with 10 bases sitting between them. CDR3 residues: CASSYGGTHNEQFF. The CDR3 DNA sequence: TGTGCCAGCAGTTACGGAGGGACTCACAATGAGCAGTTCTTC.

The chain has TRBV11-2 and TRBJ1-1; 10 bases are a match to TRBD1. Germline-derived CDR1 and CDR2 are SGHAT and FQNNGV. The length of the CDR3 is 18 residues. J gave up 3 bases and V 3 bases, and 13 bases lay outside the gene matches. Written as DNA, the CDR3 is TGTGCCAGCAGCTTGATCCCCCGGAGGGGACAGGGGCACACTGAAGCTTTCTTT. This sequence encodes CASSLIPRRGQGHTEAFF.

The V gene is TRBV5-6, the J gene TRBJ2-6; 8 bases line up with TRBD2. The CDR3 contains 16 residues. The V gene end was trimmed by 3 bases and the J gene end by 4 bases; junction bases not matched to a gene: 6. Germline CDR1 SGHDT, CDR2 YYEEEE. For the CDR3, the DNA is TGTGCCAGCAGCTATCCTAGCGGGTCCGGGGCCAACGTCCTGACTTTC. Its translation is CASSYPSGSGANVLTF.

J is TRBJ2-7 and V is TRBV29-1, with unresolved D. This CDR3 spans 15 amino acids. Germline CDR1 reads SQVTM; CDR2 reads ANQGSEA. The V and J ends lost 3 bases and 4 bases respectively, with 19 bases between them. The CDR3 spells CSVEGLGWGRYEQYF. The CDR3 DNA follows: TGCAGCGTTGAGGGTCTCGGTTGGGGAAGATACGAGCAGTACTTC.

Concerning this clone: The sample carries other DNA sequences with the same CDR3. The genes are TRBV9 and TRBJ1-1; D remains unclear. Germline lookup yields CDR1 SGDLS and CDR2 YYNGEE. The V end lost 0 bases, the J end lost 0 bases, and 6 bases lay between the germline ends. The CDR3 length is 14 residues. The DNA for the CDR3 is TGTGCCAGCAGCGTAGGTTCCATGAACACTGAAGCTTTCTTT. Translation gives CASSVGSMNTEAFF.

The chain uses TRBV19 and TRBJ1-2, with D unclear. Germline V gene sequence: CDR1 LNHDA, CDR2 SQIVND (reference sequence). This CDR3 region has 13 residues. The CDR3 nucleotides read TGTTATGGTCAGGCCGCTTCTAACTATGGCTACACCTTC. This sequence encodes CYGQAASNYGYTF. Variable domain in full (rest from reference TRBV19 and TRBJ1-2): DGGITQSPKYLFRKEGQNVTLSCEQNLNHDAMYWYRQDPGQGLRLIYYSQIVNDFQKGDIAEGYSVSREKKESFPLTVTSAQKNPTAFYLCYGQAASNYGYTFGSGTRLTVV.

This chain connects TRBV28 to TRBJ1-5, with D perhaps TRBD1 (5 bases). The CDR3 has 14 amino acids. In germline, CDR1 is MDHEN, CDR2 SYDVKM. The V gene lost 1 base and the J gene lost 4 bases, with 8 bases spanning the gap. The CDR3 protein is CASSLSSGNQPQHF. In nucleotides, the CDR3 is TGTGCCAGCAGTTTATCTTCAGGGAATCAGCCCCAGCATTTT.

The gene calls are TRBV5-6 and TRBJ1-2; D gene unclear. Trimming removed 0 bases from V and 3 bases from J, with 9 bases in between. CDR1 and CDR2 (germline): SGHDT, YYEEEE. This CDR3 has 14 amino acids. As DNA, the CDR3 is TGTGCCAGCAGCTTGGGTCTCAGTGACTATGGCTACACCTTC. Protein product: CASSLGLSDYGYTF.

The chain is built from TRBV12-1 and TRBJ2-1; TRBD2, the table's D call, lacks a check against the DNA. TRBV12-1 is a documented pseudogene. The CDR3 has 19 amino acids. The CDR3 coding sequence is TGTGCCAGCACCTCCCGGGCTAGCGGGAGTAGAGGAACCTACAATGAGCAGTTCTTC. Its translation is CASTSRASGSRGTYNEQFF.

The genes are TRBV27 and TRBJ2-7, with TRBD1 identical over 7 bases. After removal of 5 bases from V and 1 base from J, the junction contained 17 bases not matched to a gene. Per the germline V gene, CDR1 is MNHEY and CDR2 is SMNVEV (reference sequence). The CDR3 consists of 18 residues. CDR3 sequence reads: CASSHQLTGDRLSYEQYF. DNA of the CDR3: TGTGCCAGCAGTCATCAACTTACAGGGGACCGGCTTTCCTACGAGCAGTACTTC.

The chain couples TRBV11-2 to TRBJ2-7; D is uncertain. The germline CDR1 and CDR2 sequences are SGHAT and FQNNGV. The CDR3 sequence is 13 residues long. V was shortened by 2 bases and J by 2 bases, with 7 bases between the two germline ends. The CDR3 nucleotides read TGTGCCAGCAGCTTAAACAGCGCCTACGAGCAGTACTTC. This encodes CASSLNSAYEQYF.

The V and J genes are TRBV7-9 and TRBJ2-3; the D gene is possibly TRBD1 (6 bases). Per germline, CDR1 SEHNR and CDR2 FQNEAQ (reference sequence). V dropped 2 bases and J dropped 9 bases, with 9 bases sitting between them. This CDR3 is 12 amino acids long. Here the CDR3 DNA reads TGTGCCAGCAGCTTACCAGGGGACACGCAGTATTTT. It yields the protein CASSLPGDTQYF.

The CDR3 DNA reads as TGTGCCAGCAGCTTAGGTACAGGATATTACGAGCAGTACTTC. Encoded protein: CASSLGTGYYEQYF. J is TRBJ2-7 and V is TRBV11-2; D possibly corresponds to TRBD1 (5 bases). The V end lost 1 base, the J end lost 4 bases, and 11 bases lay between the germline ends. The CDR3 runs 14 residues. CDR1 and CDR2 (germline): SGHAT, FQNNGV.

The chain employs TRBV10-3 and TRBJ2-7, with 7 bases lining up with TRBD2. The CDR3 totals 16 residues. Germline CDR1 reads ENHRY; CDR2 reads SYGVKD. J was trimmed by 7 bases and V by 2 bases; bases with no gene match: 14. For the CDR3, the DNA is TGTGCCATCAGTGAGAGAGAGCGGGATCCTGGGGGTGAGCAGTACTTC. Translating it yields CAISERERDPGGEQYF.